Sequencing of this T cell receptor (beta chain) was carried out in a study of cytomegalovirus exposure and HLA in healthy donors. Study at large: The 130 or so validation repertoires used the same platform as the roughly 700 first-cohort repertoires (as reported by a later analysis). Study-wide results and caveats: Specificity of three CMV-associated chains for CMV antigens was verified in vitro. Both high specificity and high sensitivity reportedly marked the classifier's diagnosis of cytomegalovirus status.

In the case of this clone: Its antigen is unknown.

The donors were in the roughly 130-subject validation cohort, distinct from the roughly 600-subject first cohort. This CDR3 comprises 14 residues. Per the germline V gene, CDR1 is GTSNPN and CDR2 is SVGIG (reference sequence). The V end was cut by 6 bases, the J end by 2 bases, with 17 bases between. Using immunoSEQ multiplex PCR, the repertoire was profiled, and TCRdb retains in-frame clones only, with some absent. The sample lists about 240,000 clones; about 86% were seen once. The V gene is TRBV30, the J gene TRBJ2-7, with D maybe TRBD2 (6 bases). This sequence was found in a woman aged 25 to 39 in good health and CMV-seropositive. Sequencing was carried out using PBMCs. The CDR3 region has the DNA TGTGCCTGCCCGCGGCCCGGGGGTACCTACGAGCAGTACTTC. Amino acids: CACPRPGGTYEQYF.